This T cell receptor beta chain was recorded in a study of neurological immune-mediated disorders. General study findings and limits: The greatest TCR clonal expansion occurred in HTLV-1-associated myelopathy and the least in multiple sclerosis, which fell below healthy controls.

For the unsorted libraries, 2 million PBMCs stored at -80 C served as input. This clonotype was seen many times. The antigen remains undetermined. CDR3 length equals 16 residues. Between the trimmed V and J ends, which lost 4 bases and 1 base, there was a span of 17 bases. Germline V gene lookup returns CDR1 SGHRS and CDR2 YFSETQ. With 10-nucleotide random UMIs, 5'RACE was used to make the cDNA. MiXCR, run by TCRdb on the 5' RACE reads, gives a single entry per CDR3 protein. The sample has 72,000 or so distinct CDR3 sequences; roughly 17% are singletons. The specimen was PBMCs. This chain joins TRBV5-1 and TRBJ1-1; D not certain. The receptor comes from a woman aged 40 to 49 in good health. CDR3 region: CASSPAQIEGNTEAFF. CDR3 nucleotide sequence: TGCGCCAGCAGCCCCGCCCAGATAGAAGGGAACACTGAAGCTTTCTTT.